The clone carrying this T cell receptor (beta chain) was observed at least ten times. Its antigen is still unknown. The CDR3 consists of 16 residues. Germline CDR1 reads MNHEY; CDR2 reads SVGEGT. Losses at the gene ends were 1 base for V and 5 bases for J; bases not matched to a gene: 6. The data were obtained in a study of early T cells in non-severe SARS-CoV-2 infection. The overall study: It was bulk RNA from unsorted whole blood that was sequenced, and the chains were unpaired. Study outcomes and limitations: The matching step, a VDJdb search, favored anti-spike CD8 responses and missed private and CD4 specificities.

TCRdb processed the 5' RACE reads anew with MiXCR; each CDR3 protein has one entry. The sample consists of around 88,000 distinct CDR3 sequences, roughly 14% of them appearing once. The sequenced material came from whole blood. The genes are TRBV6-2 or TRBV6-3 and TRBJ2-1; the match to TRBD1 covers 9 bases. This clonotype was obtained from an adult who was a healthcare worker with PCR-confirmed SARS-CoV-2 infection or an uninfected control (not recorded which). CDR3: CASSYWRGTGNNEQFF. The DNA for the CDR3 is TGTGCCAGCAGTTACTGGAGAGGGACAGGGAACAATGAGCAGTTCTTC.